These 26 T cell receptor beta chains originate from one sample sequenced in a study of T cells after yellow fever vaccination. Each CDR3 protein gets one entry after TCRdb re-called the 5' RACE reads with MiXCR. The sample contains hundreds of thousands of distinct CDR3 sequences, over 9% of which appear only once. Here the sequenced sample was PBMCs, taken on the day of the yellow fever booster vaccination. These receptors all come from a man aged 25-45 years who received the YFV17D yellow fever vaccine.

This clonotype was picked up a small number of times. This chain uses TRBV29-1 with TRBJ2-3; 12 nucleotides line up with TRBD1. CDR3 length equals 16 residues. Germline V lookup: CDR1 SQVTM, CDR2 ANQGSEA. The V gene end was trimmed by 4 bases and the J gene end by 2 bases; junction bases not matched to a gene: 7. Here the CDR3 reads CSVAGQGASFTDTQYF. In DNA form, the CDR3 reads TGCAGCGTTGCGGGACAGGGGGCGTCGTTCACAGATACGCAGTATTTT.

The CDR3 nucleotides read TGCGCCAGCAGCCCTAAAATCCTCGGACTAGCGGGAGGGCTCGGTCAAGAGACCCAGTACTTC. It is translated as CASSPKILGLAGGLGQETQYF. This chain links TRBV5-1 with TRBJ2-5, with 15 bases aligning to TRBD2. The CDR3 loop spans 21 amino acids. Germline CDR1 is SGHRS and CDR2 is YFSETQ. V lost 4 bases and J lost 2; bases outside the gene matches: 18.

The sample holds many counts of this clonotype. This chain uses TRBV24-1 with TRBJ2-2, with 11 bases aligning to TRBD2. The CDR3 is made up of 14 amino acids. V lost 12 bases to trimming and J lost 4 bases; unmatched junction nucleotides: 6. The germline V gene has CDR1 KGHDR and CDR2 SFDVKD. The CDR3 DNA sequence: TGTGCCGCCTCGACTAGCGGGATCACCGGGGAGCTGTTTTTT. Its translation: CAASTSGITGELFF.

The sample holds a few counts of this clonotype. J is TRBJ2-7 and V is TRBV15, with 8 nucleotides matching TRBD2. The CDR3 spans 14 residues. The V gene end was trimmed by 6 bases and the J gene end by 5 bases; junction bases not matched to a gene: 9. Germline V gene sequence: CDR1 LNHNV, CDR2 YYDKDF (reference sequence). The DNA for the CDR3 is TGTGCCACCAGTATAAACGGGGGGGCAGACGAGCAGTACTTC. Translating it yields CATSINGGADEQYF.

This clonotype appeared a few times. The chain couples TRBV24-1 to TRBJ2-3; D not certain. This CDR3 has 11 amino acids. Germline V gene lookup returns CDR1 KGHDR and CDR2 SFDVKD. Trimming took 4 bases from V and 3 from J, leaving 1 base between them. The CDR3 sequence: CATSETDTQYF. The DNA of the CDR3 is TGTGCCACCAGTGAGACAGATACGCAGTATTTT.

This clonotype has ten or more counts. The chain links TRBV3-1 to TRBJ2-5; the D gene is possibly TRBD2 (6 bases). The CDR3 loop spans 13 amino acids. Germline values: CDR1 LGHDT, CDR2 YNNKEL (reference sequence). Trimming took off 1 base at V and 7 bases at J, with 10 bases between the two ends. CDR3 sequence (DNA): TGTGCCAGCAGCCAAGGATTGGAGGGGACCCAGTACTTC. Its translation is CASSQGLEGTQYF.

The chain has TRBV6-2 or TRBV6-3 and TRBJ2-5; TRBD2 aligns across 14 bases. From germline, CDR1 is MNHEY and CDR2 SVGEGT. The CDR3 is made up of 17 amino acids. The V and J ends lost 2 bases and 2 bases, in that order; junction bases with no gene match: 4. CDR3 sequence reads: CASSYRTSGRPQETQYF. In DNA form, the CDR3 reads TGTGCCAGCAGTTACAGGACTAGCGGGAGGCCACAAGAGACCCAGTACTTC.

This clonotype has only a few counts. This chain connects TRBV4-3 to TRBJ2-3, with 11 bases matching TRBD2. The germline V gene encodes CDR1 LGHNA and CDR2 YSLEER. The trim removed 4 bases at V and 4 bases at J, leaving 10 bases unmatched. CDR3 length: 17 amino acids. CDR3 in amino acids: CASSRIAGGPVADTQYF. The CDR3 nucleotides are TGCGCCAGCAGCCGAATAGCGGGAGGGCCGGTAGCAGATACGCAGTATTTT.

The chain uses TRBV6-2 or TRBV6-3 and TRBJ2-7, with D possibly being TRBD1 (5 bases). V was clipped by 5 bases and J by 1 base, with 18 bases between them. This CDR3 has 16 residues. Germline CDR1 reads MNHEY; CDR2 reads SVGEGT. Written as DNA, the CDR3 is TGTGCCAGCAGTCCCCGCCGTGACAGCTATTCCTACGAGCAGTACTTC. Translated, it gives CASSPRRDSYSYEQYF.

This clonotype was counted between two and nine times. The chain is built from TRBV20-1 and TRBJ2-1; 12 bases match TRBD2. The CDR3 is made up of 17 amino acids. V lost 0 bases to trimming and J lost 6 bases; unmatched junction nucleotides: 9. Germline V gene lookup returns CDR1 DFQATT and CDR2 SNEGSKA (reference sequence). The CDR3 region has the DNA TGCAGTGCTAGAGATGTGGCTAGCGGGAGGGCCGGCAATGAGCAGTTCTTC. Translated: CSARDVASGRAGNEQFF.

There are a few counts of this clonotype. This chain connects TRBV6-2 or TRBV6-3 to TRBJ2-7, with 7 bases matching TRBD1. The CDR3 contains 17 residues. Trimming cost V 2 bases and J 7 bases; bases outside gene matches: 17. Germline-derived CDR1 and CDR2 are MNHEY and SVGEGT. In DNA form, the CDR3 reads TGTGCCAGCAGTTACGTCTCAGGGGGAGCGATCTTAGGGGAGCAGTACTTC. It specifies CASSYVSGGAILGEQYF.

Turning to this clonotype: At one boundary the junction diverges from the germline segment, which might be a read error. V is TRBV5-6 and J is TRBJ1-2; D is unresolved. Looked up from germline, CDR1 is SGHDT and CDR2 is YYEEEE. The CDR3 runs 15 residues. Here the CDR3 reads CAISVRTTANYGYTF. The CDR3 DNA reads as TGTGCCATCAGCGTTCGGACGACTGCCAACTATGGCTACACCTTC.

This clonotype was found a few times. V is TRBV9 and J is TRBJ2-6; perhaps TRBD2 as D (6 bases). V dropped 1 base and J dropped 4 bases, with 9 bases sitting between them. Per the germline V gene, CDR1 is SGDLS and CDR2 is YYNGEE. This CDR3 spans 15 amino acids. For the CDR3, the DNA is TGTGCCAGCAGCGTAAGGAGGGCCGGGGCCAACGTCCTGACTTTC. Its protein is CASSVRRAGANVLTF.

This chain uses TRBV5-6 with TRBJ1-5, with D tentatively TRBD1 (5 bases). Germline-derived CDR1 and CDR2 are SGHDT and YYEEEE. The CDR3 contains 17 residues. V lost 1 base, J lost 4 bases, and 18 bases lay in between. The CDR3 loop is CASSLWMVSGENQPQHF. In DNA, the CDR3 is TGTGCCAGCAGCTTGTGGATGGTATCGGGGGAAAATCAGCCCCAGCATTTT.

The sample holds a few counts of this clonotype. The rearrangement joins TRBV5-5 to TRBJ2-2; D possibly corresponds to TRBD2 (5 bases). Germline CDR1 SGHKS, CDR2 YYEKEE (reference sequence). The CDR3 covers 15 residues. With 0 bases removed from V and 4 bases from J, the gap between germline ends came to 10 bases. The CDR3 is CASSLGSVTTGELFF. The CDR3 DNA reads TGTGCCAGCAGCTTGGGTAGCGTGACCACCGGGGAGCTGTTTTTT.

The V and J genes are TRBV20-1 and TRBJ2-7; D not resolved. The CDR3 is made up of 14 amino acids. Germline V gene sequence: CDR1 DFQATT, CDR2 SNEGSKA (reference sequence). The V gene lost 6 bases and the J gene lost 0 bases, with 15 bases spanning the gap. The CDR3 sequence is CSATDRTSSYEQYF. The DNA of the CDR3 is TGCAGTGCAACAGACCGAACGAGCTCCTACGAGCAGTACTTC.

This clonotype was seen at least ten times. The V gene is TRBV7-8, the J gene TRBJ2-2; tentative D call: TRBD2 (5 bases). The V end was cut by 5 bases, the J end by 3 bases, with 10 bases between. The CDR3 runs to 14 residues. Germline assignment: CDR1 SGHVS and CDR2 FQNEAQ. CDR3 in DNA: TGTGCCAGCAGCATACGGACTCACACCGGGGAGCTGTTTTTT. The encoded protein is CASSIRTHTGELFF. Variable domain in full (rest from reference TRBV7-8 and TRBJ2-2): GAGVSQSPRYKVAKRGQDVALRCDPISGHVSLFWYQQALGQGPEFLTYFQNEAQLDKSGLPSDRFFAERPEGSVSTLKIQRTQQEDSAVYLCASSIRTHTGELFFGEGSRLTVL.

This clonotype was seen more than once but under ten times. The rearrangement joins TRBV18 to TRBJ2-7; 7 bases map to TRBD2. CDR1 is KGHSH, CDR2 LQKENI, per germline. This CDR3 has 15 amino acids. Trimming at V came to 3 bases and at J to 6 bases, leaving 11 bases not matched to a gene. The CDR3 region has the DNA TGTGCCAGCTCACCTGAAGCGGGAAGGCTGGTCGAGCAGTACTTC. This encodes CASSPEAGRLVEQYF.

This rearrangement joins TRBV28 to TRBJ2-7, with D unclear. Germline lookup yields CDR1 MDHEN and CDR2 SYDVKM. This CDR3 has 12 residues. V shed 5 bases and J shed 6 bases, with 11 bases lying between them. CDR3 sequence reads: CASSPGGREQYF. The CDR3 bases are TGTGCCAGCAGTCCAGGTGGTCGCGAGCAGTACTTC.

The sample holds many counts of this clonotype. This chain uses TRBV5-1 with TRBJ2-1, with D perhaps matching TRBD1 or TRBD2 (5 bases each). Looked up from germline, CDR1 is SGHRS and CDR2 is YFSETQ. CDR3 length equals 15 residues. Trimming shortened V by 0 bases and J by 4 bases, and 11 bases separated the two germline ends. CDR3 DNA sequence: TGCGCCAGCAGCTTGGACGGGACGGGTTACAATGAGCAGTTCTTC. Its translation: CASSLDGTGYNEQFF.

V usage is TRBV5-1 and J usage is TRBJ2-7; TRBD2 matches 9 bases. The CDR3 is made up of 16 amino acids. The V and J ends lost 4 bases and 1 base, in that order; junction bases with no gene match: 9. Germline lookup yields CDR1 SGHRS and CDR2 YFSETQ. This chain's CDR3 is CASSPGGAGGSYEQYF. CDR3 coding DNA: TGCGCCAGCAGCCCCGGCGGAGCGGGAGGTTCCTACGAGCAGTACTTC.

This chain uses TRBV12-3 or TRBV12-4 with TRBJ1-4; 10 bases map to TRBD1. V trimming: 2 bases; J trimming: 2 bases; junction bases outside the gene matches: 8. The CDR3 is 18 residues long. CDR3 in amino acids: CASSLRTGGFGTNEKLFF. For the CDR3, the DNA is TGTGCCAGCAGTTTAAGGACAGGGGGTTTTGGGACTAATGAAAAACTGTTTTTT.

The chain links TRBV20-1 to TRBJ2-1; maybe TRBD2 (5 bases). The CDR3 length is 17 residues. V lost 1 base and J 0 bases, leaving 16 bases between the germline ends. Germline lookup yields CDR1 DFQATT and CDR2 SNEGSKA (reference sequence). CDR3 sequence: CSARARRKGSSYNEQFF. As DNA, the CDR3 is TGCAGTGCTAGAGCCCGGAGGAAGGGAAGCTCCTACAATGAGCAGTTCTTC.

In its sample, this clonotype was seen a few times. The chain links TRBV10-3 to TRBJ2-1; the match to TRBD2 covers 9 bases. Germline V gene lookup returns CDR1 ENHRY and CDR2 SYGVKD. J gave up 5 bases and V 7 bases, and 6 bases lay outside the gene matches. The length of the CDR3 is 14 residues. The CDR3 nucleotides read TGTGCCATCAACGCGGGAGGGCCCAACAATGAGCAGTTCTTC. Protein sequence: CAINAGGPNNEQFF.

V usage is TRBV20-1 and J usage is TRBJ2-7, with D unclear. Trimming took off 3 bases at V and 1 base at J, with 10 bases between the two ends. The CDR3 runs to 13 residues. Looked up from germline, CDR1 is DFQATT and CDR2 is SNEGSKA (reference sequence). CDR3 in amino acids: CSASSLASYEQYF. In nucleotides, the CDR3 is TGCAGTGCTAGCAGCTTAGCATCCTACGAGCAGTACTTC.

In its sample, this clonotype was seen a few times. J is TRBJ1-4 and V is TRBV4-3; 9 bases map to TRBD1. This CDR3 spans 15 amino acids. CDR1 is LGHNA and CDR2 is YSLEER in the germline V gene. With V trimmed by 0 bases and J by 6 bases, 2 bases remained unmatched. CDR3 in DNA: TGCGCCAGCAGCCAAGAGGGGACAGGGTATGAAAAACTGTTTTTT. Translating it yields CASSQEGTGYEKLFF.